What follows is one T cell receptor (beta chain) and its context. Its specificity is unknown. Deletions cut 2 bases from V and 8 bases from J, with 12 bases between. Germline CDR1 MNHEY, CDR2 SVGAGI. This CDR3 contains 13 residues. Data came from immunoSEQ multiplex PCR; TCRdb stores just in-frame clones and leaves some out. The table lists nearly 90,000 clones, over 75% of them singletons, with 5% to 6% in the top ten. These data belong to a study of T cell responses to AZD1222 COVID-19 vaccine. Study outcomes and limitations: A mostly white British donor set with more females was recruited, and clonal diversity was possibly underestimated.

The V gene is TRBV6-5, the J gene TRBJ1-2; perhaps TRBD1 as D (6 bases). This receptor was obtained from an adult who received the AZD1222 COVID-19 vaccine. The material sequenced was peripheral blood, taken 28 days after the second AZD1222 dose. The CDR3 DNA sequence: TGTGCCAGCAGTTACCGGGGGCGAGAAGGCTACACCTTC. Amino acid sequence: CASSYRGREGYTF.